This passage covers 2 T cell receptor beta chains from one sample sequenced in a study of post-analysis software for immune sequencing data. TCR beta libraries were prepared from cDNA with unique molecular identifiers. TCRdb called the PCR reads again in MiXCR, with one record for every CDR3 protein. This sample has about 820,000 distinct CDR3 sequences, with approximately 57% found just once. Study-level results: The five TRBV segments detected at higher frequency in patients than in controls included TRBV5-6, TRBV5-1 and TRBV20-1.

These receptors have no known antigen. The sequenced sample consisted of blood. These receptors originate from a girl under 18 with multiple sclerosis.

This clonotype was counted between two and nine times. The chain couples TRBV6-5 to TRBJ1-2; unclear D gene. The length of the CDR3 is 13 residues. Trimming took off 2 bases at V and 4 bases at J, with 8 bases between the two ends. Germline values: CDR1 MNHEY, CDR2 SVGAGI. CDR3: CASSYSVSYGYTF. The CDR3 DNA reads TGTGCCAGCAGTTACAGTGTATCCTATGGCTACACCTTC.

V gene TRBV3-1 combines with J gene TRBJ2-1; 14 bases map to TRBD2. In germline, CDR1 is LGHDT, CDR2 YNNKEL (reference sequence). V trimming: 7 bases; J trimming: 9 bases; junction bases outside the gene matches: 11. CDR3 length: 16 amino acids. The CDR3, as DNA: TGTGCCAGCACGCAAAGGACTAGCGGGGGGTACGGTGAGCAGTTCTTC. Amino acid sequence: CASTQRTSGGYGEQFF.